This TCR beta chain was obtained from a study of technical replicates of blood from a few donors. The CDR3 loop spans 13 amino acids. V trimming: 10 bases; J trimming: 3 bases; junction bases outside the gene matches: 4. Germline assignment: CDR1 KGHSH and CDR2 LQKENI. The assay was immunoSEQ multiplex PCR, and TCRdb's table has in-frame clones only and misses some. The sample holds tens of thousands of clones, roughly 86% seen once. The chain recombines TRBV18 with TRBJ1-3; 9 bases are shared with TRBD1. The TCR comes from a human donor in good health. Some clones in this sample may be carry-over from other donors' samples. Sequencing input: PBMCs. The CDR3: CATQDRGGNTIYF. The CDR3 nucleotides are TGTGCCACCCAGGACAGGGGTGGAAACACCATATATTTT.